This entry features one T cell receptor beta chain sequence. These data are taken from a study of CD8 T cells in Susac syndrome. RNA in amounts of roughly 0.45 to 1 ug was reverse transcribed with random hexamers. TCR beta CDR3 was amplified by immunoSEQ covering 54 Vbeta and 13 Jbeta. TCRdb used MiXCR to reprocess the immunoSEQ multiplex PCR reads, holding one entry per CDR3 protein. The top ten hold roughly 0.12% of the sample, which has about 180,000 distinct CDR3 sequences, approximately 94% seen once. CD8+ and CD4+ T cells taken from blood had their TCR beta sequenced. TEMRA cells were FACS-enriched, and CD8+ and CD4+ T cells were isolated negatively. The sequenced material came from CD4+ T cells from PBMCs. The TCR originated in a human donor with Susac syndrome.

CDR3 sequence reads: CASSQHQSSYEQYF. CDR3 bases: TGTGCCAGCAGCCAACACCAGTCCTCCTACGAGCAGTACTTC. J is TRBJ2-7 and V is TRBV14; D unclear. The CDR3 runs 14 residues. V was cut by 2 bases and J by 0 bases, with 8 bases left in between. In germline, CDR1 is SGHDN, CDR2 FVKESK. The full variable domain, in which reference TRBV14 and TRBJ2-7 provide the parts outside the CDR3, is EAGVTQFPSHSVIEKGQTVTLRCDPISGHDNLYWYRRVMGKEIKFLLHFVKESKQDESGMPNNRFLAERTGGTYSTLKVQPAELEDSGVYFCASSQHQSSYEQYFGPGTRLTVT.